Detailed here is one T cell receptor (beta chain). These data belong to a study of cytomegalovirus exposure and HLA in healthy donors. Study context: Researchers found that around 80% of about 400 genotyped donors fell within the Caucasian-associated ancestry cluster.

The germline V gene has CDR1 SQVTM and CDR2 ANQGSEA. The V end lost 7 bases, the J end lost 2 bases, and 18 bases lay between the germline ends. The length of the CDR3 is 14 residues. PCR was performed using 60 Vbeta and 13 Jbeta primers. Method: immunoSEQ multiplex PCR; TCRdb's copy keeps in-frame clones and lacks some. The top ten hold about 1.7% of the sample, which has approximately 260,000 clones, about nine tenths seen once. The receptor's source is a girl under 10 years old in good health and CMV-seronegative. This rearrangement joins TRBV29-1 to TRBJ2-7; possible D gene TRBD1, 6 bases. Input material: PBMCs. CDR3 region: CSALGAASPYEQYF. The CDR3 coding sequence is TGCAGCGCCCTGGGGGCGGCGAGCCCCTACGAGCAGTACTTC.